This TCR beta chain was sequenced during a study of CD8+ T cells in alopecia areata (dated by TCRdb to 2017 to 2018). For the wider study: The treated patients, all with moderate-to-severe alopecia areata, were enrolled in an open-label pilot trial of oral tofacitinib given at 5 to 10 mg twice daily. Amplification of TCRbeta CDR3 regions was done by immunoSEQ multiplex PCR using 35 Vbeta forward primers and 13 Jbeta reverse primers. Biopsies were taken from tofacitinib-treated patients at baseline and again at 4 and 24 weeks into treatment, and several of those patients also had a later scalp biopsy. The RNA source kit depended on sample type: the PAXgene miRNA kit for fixed scalp, the miRNeasy kit for PBMCs, and the RNeasy kit for mouse skin. Scalp clonality was compared across normal scalp (n=4), patchy alopecia areata scalp (n=8), and alopecia totalis/universalis scalp (n=8). The SALT score, which quantifies the percentage of affected scalp surface area, was used to measure disease severity in treated patients. Human TCRbeta sequencing covered scalp tissue and sorted CD4+ and CD8+ peripheral blood T cells from patchy and totalis/universalis alopecia areata patients and healthy controls. Patients stayed on tofacitinib for 6 to 18 months and then had 6 months of follow-up off drug so that delayed response and recurrence could be assessed. The study used high-throughput TCRbeta sequencing to examine T cell clonal expansion in alopecia areata, in both the C3H/HeJ mouse model and human patients. Study-wide conclusions, independent of this receptor: Compared with normal scalp, lesional scalp had higher clonality and more expanded CD8+ clones, particularly in alopecia totalis/universalis, a pattern that suggests antigenic drive. During tofacitinib treatment, many expanded lesional clones remained in scalp and blood, and this persistence may partly explain relapse after treatment is stopped. Scalp clonality and the number of expanded CD8+ clones among the top 100 scalp clones were significantly decreased by tofacitinib. Unlike mouse skin, where gammadelta T cells dominate, normal human skin contains resident alphabeta T cells that get sequenced too, which complicates analysis of the scalp TCR repertoire. Because the treated cohort was small and included a single nonresponder, larger studies are needed to assess links between baseline CD8+ expansion and response. Shared TCR sequences between patients were less evident than in mice, which may be partly attributable to HLA diversity in the patient population.

In the case of this clone: Its antigen is currently not known. Qualities for individual bases were not recorded, and no much larger clone is one base off.

Measured from the cysteine to the phenylalanine, the CDR3 is 13 residues long. Here the CDR3 DNA is all that survives: 39 bases in frame from base 1. The germline V gene (reference sequence) gives CDR1 as GTSNPN and CDR2 as SVGIG. The junction carries 18 bases between V and J, which are trimmed by 8 bases and 5 bases respectively. The label giving this sample's time point can be read as: 24 weeks on oral tofacitinib. The treatment or condition tag for this specimen amounts to: oral pan-JAK inhibitor, 5-10 mg twice daily. From alopecia areata patients, peripheral blood was collected along with lesional scalp punch biopsies. PBMCs were isolated by density centrifugation and stained for CD3, CD4 and CD8, and CD4+ and CD8+ T cells were sorted on a FACSAria. Preparation of the library involved the immunoSEQ multiplex PCR assay. For TCR sequencing, RNA was extracted from every sample and reverse transcribed into cDNA to serve as template. SuperScript III was used to make first-strand cDNA, primed with a 2:1 mix of oligo-dT and random hexamers. A synthetic immune receptor repertoire was used to measure amplification bias, and any remaining bias was corrected computationally. The published analysis was carried out like this. Raw reads were preprocessed for error removal, and CDR3 was defined according to IMGT conventions as running from the conserved cysteine to phenylalanine. Clonality was computed by normalizing Shannon entropy by log2 of the number of productive unique TCRs and subtracting the result from 1. Whether each scalp clone was CD4 or CD8 was inferred by checking scalp TCRbeta sequences against the CD4 and CD8 repertoires from sorted blood. Imported from immuneACCESS, the table was reduced by TCRdb to in-frame sequences with V and J called. These copies leave out some clones; in studies compared against another copy, an unresolved V gene accounts for under half, and the cause of the remainder is not known. That table is the source of V, J and clone size, and D and trimming were worked out from the DNA. The sample table holds hundreds of thousands of clones, of which over 45% were seen once. The ten largest clonotypes hold more than 1.5% of the sample.

The sequence was obtained from a human donor with alopecia areata. Sequences were derived from CD4+ T cells sorted from blood, sampled at week 24, from a patient treated with tofacitinib. Recombination joined TRBV30 with TRBJ2-5; 7 matching bases give a weak D call of TRBD1. The CDR3: CASSGGTAETQYF. Here is the DNA: TGTGCCAGCAGCGGCGGGACAGCCGAGACCCAGTACTTC.